This T cell receptor beta chain was observed in a study of blood T cell repertoires in COVID-19 (dated by TCRdb to 2020 to 2022). For the study in its entirety: Samples from collaborators originated in the United States, Italy and Spain and spanned both the acute and convalescent phases of COVID-19. The dataset comprised deeply sampled blood TCRbeta repertoires from subjects exposed to, actively infected with, or recovered from COVID-19. Samples were obtained from the ongoing ImmuneRACE study (first 160 participants) and from over 1,000 subjects provided by 6 global collaborators. The prospective study material was composed of cDNA or gDNA derived from T cells, B-cell-depleted T cells, or PBMCs. Where available, HLA class I and class II types were taken from metadata supplied by the sample provider and were not determined by assay-based typing. Nearly every sample came with metadata listing a de-identified subject ID, COVID-19 status, age in years and sex. The repertoires were made available in a free public database intended to serve as a resource for research on the immune response to SARS-CoV-2.

Participants in the prospective study were aged about 18 to 95 years, lived in some 24 United States geographic areas, and enrolled through a virtual design. Cohort assignment in the prospective study relied on participant-reported clinical history from a screening survey and a study questionnaire. Exposed participants had been in contact with someone with a PCR-confirmed or clinician-diagnosed COVID-19 case within 2 weeks of study entry. Mobile phlebotomists in the prospective study collected whole blood, serum and a nasopharyngeal or oropharyngeal swab from every participant. Prospective study participants could optionally give additional blood draws and questionnaires over an approximately two-month period. Blood samples from the prospective study were shipped frozen or at room temperature prior to DNA extraction. In the case of this clone: Its antigen specificity is not known. Per-base qualities were not stored, and no clone one base away is much larger.

Study-level results and caveats: How much clinical and demographic metadata was included differed by source and by participant, and the metadata was provided uncurated.

The immunoSEQ Assay, a bias-controlled multiplex PCR, was used to amplify TCRbeta CDR3 regions from genomic DNA. Processing in the source paper ran as follows. Nucleated cell counts per sample were estimated from amplification of reference gene primers within the assay. To quantify the absolute abundance of each unique TCRbeta CDR3 rearrangement, sequence reads were collapsed and filtered. For each sample, productive Simpson clonality was calculated by taking the square root of Simpson's diversity index across productive rearrangements. TCRdb took this table from immuneACCESS and kept in-frame rearrangements with V and J called. Such tables lack part of the clones; where checked against another copy, unresolved V genes explain under half of the gap, and the rest is unexplained. The DNA was the basis for D and trimming; V, J and clone size are from that table. This sample gives a few hundred thousand clones in total; nearly 90% of them show up just once. The ten largest account for roughly 2.9% of the sample.

The clonotype was recovered from a woman between 45 and 60 years old who had been exposed to COVID-19. Sequencing was done on a sample of PBMCs or T cells enriched from blood (not recorded which).

The CDR3 in this case is CASSEEAGVFYEQYF. The nucleotide sequence reads TGTGCCAGCAGTGAAGAGGCGGGGGTTTTCTACGAGCAGTACTTC. This chain is built from TRBV3-1 (or the pseudogene TRBV3-2) and TRBJ2-7; 7 nucleotides in the junction match TRBD2. Sequences LGHDT (CDR1) and YNNKEL (CDR2) are obtained from the germline V gene (reference sequence). The CDR3 has 15 amino acids, counting the end cysteine and phenylalanine. The sequence is cut down to CDR3 DNA, 45 bases in frame from base 1. Trimming accounts for 6 bases at V and 3 bases at J, while the number of junction bases matched to no gene is 11.